This T cell receptor beta chain is drawn from a study of low-dose radiotherapy and immunotherapy resistance in tumors. TRAV- and TRBV-specific primers primed first-strand cDNA, covering alpha and beta chains. Amplification of TCRs used a constant-region primer and V-primer adapter for roughly 18 PCR cycles. TCRdb ran MiXCR on the reads and lists one entry per CDR3 protein. The table has more than 70,000 distinct CDR3 sequences, less than 40% seen once. Germline CDR1 is MDHEN and CDR2 is SYDVKM. The CDR3 runs 14 residues. The V and J ends lost 4 bases and 4 bases respectively, with 13 bases between them. Time point: before trial treatment. The study gave donors nivolumab, ipilimumab, aspirin, low-dose cyclophosphamide and low-dose radiotherapy. This clonotype ranks as medium-sized.

This specimen consisted of PBMCs, obtained before treatment. The chain recombines TRBV28 with TRBJ1-2; weak D call: TRBD1 (6 bases). This clonotype was sampled from a female donor with ovarian cancer. The CDR3: CASSSLTGGYGYTF. CDR3 sequence (DNA): TGTGCCAGCAGTTCTTTGACAGGCGGCTATGGCTACACCTTC.